Sequencing of this TCR beta chain was carried out in a study of human T cells and chemical hapten exposure. This clonotype was counted between two and nine times. This sample's time point: patch test 3, about 24 weeks after DPC sensitization. Sample treatment: therapeutic diphenylcyclopropenone sensitization with weekly scalp DPC. Library construction involved attaching unique molecular identifiers to individual cDNA molecules, which allowed quantitative, reproducible TCR counting. Under the authors' procedure: Samples contained a median of approximately 100,000 TCRs, with a range of 23,224 to 690,600. MiXCR was run by TCRdb on the RACE reads, yielding one entry per CDR3 protein. These V and J calls originate from TCRdb's pipeline instead of the authors' own analysis. The data hold some 97,000 distinct CDR3 sequences, with 27% observed a single time. This TCR derives from a man in his forties with alopecia areata. Some clones in this sample may be carry-over from other donors' samples. Specimen: whole blood, collected in connection with sensitization to the hapten diphenylcyclopropenone (DPC).

In DNA, the CDR3 is TGTGCCAGCTTTCCTGGCGGGGCATGGAACACCGGGGAGCTGTTTTTT. Encoded protein: CASFPGGAWNTGELFF. The chain couples TRBV28 to TRBJ2-2; possibly TRBD2 for D (6 bases). The CDR3 length is 16 residues. Between the trimmed V and J ends, which lost 8 bases and 1 base, there was a span of 17 bases. Per the germline V gene, CDR1 is MDHEN and CDR2 is SYDVKM. Full variable domain (missing parts from reference TRBV28 and TRBJ2-2): DVKVTQSSRYLVKRTGEKVFLECVQDMDHENMFWYRQDPGLGLRLIYFSYDVKMKEKGDIPEGYSVSREKKERFSLILESASTNQTSMYLCASFPGGAWNTGELFFGEGSRLTVL.